The 13 T cell receptor beta chains in this list originate from one sample, sequenced in a study of Tregs in tolerant kidney transplant recipients (dated by TCRdb to the late 2010s). This sample's time point label indicates: blood sample drawn before combined kidney and bone marrow transplant. The library was built by means of the immunoSEQ multiplex PCR assay. TCRdb limited this immuneACCESS table to in-frame rearrangements with V and J called. A share of clones is missing; checked studies link under half to unresolved V genes, and the rest is unexplained. The sample has 45,000 to 55,000 clones on record. The biggest ten clones account for 0.7% to 0.95% of the sample. This specimen consisted of CD4+ T cells from blood, obtained before the transplant. Source of these receptors: a human donor who received a combined kidney and bone marrow transplant.

As concerns this clone: The read halts 3 residues ahead of the CDR3 end, with the missing end drawn from the germline J gene. This chain uses TRBV6-1 with TRBJ1-3; the match to TRBD1 covers 8 bases. This CDR3 is 16 amino acids long. Germline assignment: CDR1 MNHNS and CDR2 SASEGT. V was pared by 3 bases and J by 0 bases, with 4 bases of the junction left unmatched. The DNA read from the CDR3 is TGTGCCAGCAGTGATGGACAGGGTTACTCTGGAAACACC. Protein product: CASSDGQGYSGNT. The whole CDR3 protein is CASSDGQGYSGNTIYF.

Details on this clone: At one end, the junction sequence differs from germline, possibly due to a read error. Read data end 3 residues before the CDR3 end; the end is taken from the germline J gene. This sequence joins TRBV4-2 and TRBJ2-3; D is uncertain. CDR3 length equals 15 residues. The germline V gene encodes CDR1 LGHNA and CDR2 YNFKEQ. CDR3 bases read: TGCGCCAGCAGCCAAGATTTTGTCGAGGCTGATACG. This sequence encodes CASSQDFVEADT. The complete CDR3 sequence is CASSQDFVEADTQYF.

On this clone: The read terminates 3 residues ahead of where the CDR3 ends, so the germline J gene completes it. The rearrangement links TRBV19 to TRBJ2-7; D perhaps matches TRBD2 (7 bases). Between the trimmed V and J ends, which lost 1 base and 0 bases, there was a span of 19 bases. Germline CDR1 LNHDA, CDR2 SQIVND (reference sequence). This CDR3 is built from 18 residues. CDR3 DNA, as far as it was read: TGTGCCAGTAGTATAGGTGTCGGCGGGGGCTCTAGCTCCTACGAG. Translation: CASSIGVGGGSSSYE. The CDR3, in full, reads CASSIGVGGGSSSYEQYF. Drawing the rest from reference TRBV19 and TRBJ2-7, the complete variable domain is DGGITQSPKYLFRKEGQNVTLSCEQNLNHDAMYWYRQDPGQGLRLIYYSQIVNDFQKGDIAEGYSVSREKKESFPLTVTSAQKNPTAFYLCASSIGVGGGSSSYEQYFGPGTRLTVT.

Details on this clone: The sequence runs out 3 residues before the end of the CDR3; the remainder is reconstructed from the germline J gene. This chain connects TRBV5-1 to TRBJ2-7; 9 positions agree with TRBD1. The V gene's germline CDR1 is SGHRS and CDR2 YFSETQ. Unmatched junction bases numbered 7, after V lost 2 bases and J lost 4 bases. There are 15 residues in the CDR3. This chain's CDR3 is CASSLRPGTGYEQYF. The DNA read from the CDR3 is TGCGCCAGCAGCTTACGTCCCGGGACAGGGTACGAG.

Comment on this clone: The read terminates 3 residues before the CDR3 end, so the remaining end is supplied by the germline J gene. V and J are TRBV2 and TRBJ2-7, with TRBD2 matching 8 bases. Germline lookup yields CDR1 SNHLY and CDR2 FYNNEI. The CDR3 runs to 16 residues. V shed 7 bases and J 1 base; nucleotides not matched to a gene: 12. The CDR3 reads CASTPIGTRISYEQYF. The part of the CDR3 DNA that was read is TGTGCCAGCACTCCGATCGGGACTAGAATTTCCTACGAG.

Regarding this clone: From the germline J gene comes the end of the CDR3, since the read stops 3 residues before it. J is TRBJ2-1 and V is TRBV5-1; tentatively, D is TRBD1 (6 bases). The CDR3 covers 14 residues. The ends were cut back, 3 bases at V and 5 bases at J, with 12 bases in the middle. Germline V gives CDR1 SGHRS, CDR2 YFSETQ. CDR3 DNA, as far as it was read: TGCGCCAGCAGCTGGATTGGACAGCACAATGAG. It codes for CASSWIGQHNE. The entire CDR3 reads CASSWIGQHNEQFF.

With respect to this clone: The read finishes 3 residues shy of the CDR3 end, and the germline J gene is used to complete it. The V gene is TRBV2, the J gene TRBJ2-3; perhaps TRBD2 as D (6 bases). The CDR3 is 15 amino acids. Germline V gives CDR1 SNHLY, CDR2 FYNNEI. V dropped 6 bases and J dropped 1 base, with 14 bases sitting between them. The CDR3 sequence: CASSERASGTDTQYF. The sequenced CDR3 bases are TGTGCCAGCAGCGAGAGGGCTAGCGGCACAGATACG.

As for this clone: With the read ending 3 residues before the CDR3 end, the germline J gene is used to fill in that end. The chain joins TRBV7-2 to TRBJ2-1; TRBD2 agrees at 11 bases. After removal of 5 bases from V and 5 bases from J, the junction contained 5 bases not matched to a gene. CDR1 SGHTA and CDR2 FQGNSA come from the germline V gene. The CDR3 is made up of 15 amino acids. CDR3 DNA, as far as it was read: TGTGCCAGCAGCCCGGGACTAGCGGCAGACAATGAG. This gives the protein CASSPGLAADNE. From start to end, the CDR3 is CASSPGLAADNEQFF.

Turning to this clone: The read ends 3 residues early relative to the CDR3; the germline J gene fills the gap. This chain joins TRBV20-1 and TRBJ1-1; D unclear. Deletions cut 3 bases from V and 0 bases from J, with 8 bases between. The CDR3 sequence is 13 residues long. Per germline, CDR1 DFQATT and CDR2 SNEGSKA (reference sequence). The chain's CDR3 is CSASVRLNTEAFF. CDR3 DNA, as far as it was read: TGCAGTGCTAGCGTCAGATTGAACACTGAA.

Regarding this clone: Read data end 3 residues before the CDR3 end; the end is taken from the germline J gene. The chain joins TRBV6-7 to TRBJ1-5; D uncertain. TRBV6-7 is sorted into the ORF group, with uncertain function. The CDR3 sequence is 16 residues long. Trimming left V 2 bases short and J 0 bases short, with 11 bases between. CDR3 DNA (partial): TGTGCCAGCAGTTACCCAGAAAAGTATAGCAATCAGCCC. Encoded protein: CASSYPEKYSNQP. In full, the CDR3 is CASSYPEKYSNQPQHF.

For this clone: The read is 3 residues too short to cover the CDR3 end, so that end is filled in from the germline J gene. This chain links TRBV7-2 with TRBJ2-5; 8 bases are shared with TRBD1. The germline CDR1 and CDR2 sequences are SGHTA and FQGNSA. V lost 5 bases, J lost 5 bases, and 10 bases stayed unmatched. The CDR3 is 15 amino acids. CDR3 amino acids: CASSQATGAGETQYF. The covered CDR3 bases are TGTGCCAGCAGCCAAGCGACAGGGGCGGGGGAGACC.

Notes on this clone: The read terminates 3 residues ahead of where the CDR3 ends, so the germline J gene completes it. The rearrangement joins TRBV6-1 to TRBJ1-5; no clear D. Germline CDR1 reads MNHNS; CDR2 reads SASEGT. The germline V and J ends were trimmed by 1 base and 2 bases, with 15 bases remaining between them. This CDR3 comprises 17 residues. The CDR3 is CASSEGPWADGNQPQHF. CDR3 bases read: TGTGCCAGCAGTGAAGGGCCCTGGGCAGACGGCAATCAGCCC.

Comment on this clone: The CDR3 end lies 3 residues beyond the end of the read and is filled in from the germline J gene. The rearrangement uses TRBV7-9 and TRBJ2-7, with D hard to call. Trimming left V 7 bases short and J 0 bases short, with 13 bases between. The length of the CDR3 is 14 residues. The germline CDR1 and CDR2 sequences are SEHNR and FQNEAQ (reference sequence). The CDR3 spells CASTSTGSSYEQYF. Incomplete CDR3 DNA: TGTGCCAGCACCTCGACTGGAAGCTCCTACGAG.